Included here is one TCR beta chain sequence, with context. The CDR3 extends over 16 amino acids. Germline CDR1 MDHEN, CDR2 SYDVKM. V lost 5 bases and J 2 bases, leaving 19 bases between the germline ends. Measured with immunoSEQ multiplex PCR; TCRdb has only the in-frame clones, and not every one. Among tens of thousands of clones listed, roughly 80% were seen once. This record comes from a study of blood T cell repertoires in COVID-19. Study as a whole: From the United States, Italy and Spain came samples of acute and convalescent COVID-19.

The sample taken for sequencing was peripheral blood. The V call is TRBV28, the J call TRBJ2-7, with D perhaps TRBD2 (5 bases). This TCR was recovered from a human donor in a cohort sampled during active COVID-19. CDR3 sequence: CASSPSRRAGTYEQYF. In DNA, the CDR3 is TGTGCCAGCAGTCCTAGTCGTAGGGCCGGGACCTACGAGCAGTACTTC.